The clone carrying this TCR beta chain was seen a few times. The sample originates from a study of beta chain features in type 1 diabetes. Trimming cost V 4 bases and J 7 bases; bases outside gene matches: 9. Germline assignment: CDR1 GTSNPN and CDR2 SVGIG (reference sequence). This CDR3 spans 13 amino acids. Stem cell-like memory, regulatory, central memory and naive CD4+ cells were sorted via CD45RO/CCR7/CD25/CD127/CD95/CD27. Of the isolated RNA, all was reverse transcribed, and so the sequenced material was expressed TCRB transcripts. Sequenced by immunoSEQ multiplex PCR; TCRdb stores in-frame clones only, minus some. The repertoire has more than 150,000 clones, 11% of them found once; the top ten carry approximately 2%.

The sequence was collected from a man younger than 35 in good health. The sample consisted of central memory CD4+ T cells from blood. V and J are TRBV30 and TRBJ1-1; 7 positions agree with TRBD1. The CDR3 here is CAWNKQGWGEAFF. The CDR3 coding sequence is TGTGCCTGGAACAAACAGGGGTGGGGTGAAGCTTTCTTT.